These 15 T cell receptor beta chains came from one sample sequenced in a study of blood T cell repertoires in COVID-19. Repertoires were generated with immunoSEQ multiplex PCR, while TCRdb's copy carries only in-frame clones and drops some. The sample holds some 700,000 clones, around 90% seen once. Sequenced material: peripheral blood. Receptors originate from a woman under 30 with acute or convalescent COVID-19.

The gene calls are TRBV7-6 and TRBJ2-1; 11 bases map to TRBD1. The trim removed 4 bases at V and 9 bases at J, leaving 17 bases unmatched. This CDR3 has 18 amino acids. Germline values: CDR1 SGHVS, CDR2 FNYEAQ. CDR3 sequence reads: CASSSRTGGRRGEVEQFF. In DNA form, the CDR3 reads TGTGCCAGCAGCTCCAGGACAGGGGGCCGACGGGGTGAAGTTGAGCAGTTCTTC.

The V call is TRBV4-1, the J call TRBJ1-1; 10 positions agree with TRBD1. CDR3 length equals 15 residues. Unmatched junction bases numbered 5, after V lost 0 bases and J lost 7 bases. Germline V gene lookup returns CDR1 MGHRA and CDR2 YSYEKL. The DNA of the CDR3 is TGCGCCAGCAGCCAAGATCGACAGGGGGCCCTTGAAGCTTTCTTT. This sequence encodes CASSQDRQGALEAFF.

The chain combines TRBV19 with TRBJ1-2; 12 nucleotides align to TRBD1. CDR1 is LNHDA, CDR2 SQIVND, per germline (reference sequence). The CDR3 is 18 amino acids. The junction had 11 bases not matched to a gene; V was cut back by 4 bases and J by 2 bases. The CDR3 is CASSTSQGQGARNYGYTF. The CDR3 DNA follows: TGTGCCAGTAGTACCTCCCAGGGACAGGGGGCGAGAAACTATGGCTACACCTTC.

In its sample, this clone was seen a few times. This rearrangement joins TRBV20-1 to TRBJ1-2; TRBD1 might be the D (6 bases). The germline CDR1 and CDR2 sequences are DFQATT and SNEGSKA (reference sequence). The CDR3 loop spans 11 amino acids. Trimming took 1 base from V and 8 from J, leaving 8 bases between them. Here the CDR3 reads CSARGDNGYTF. The CDR3 bases are TGCAGTGCTAGAGGGGACAACGGCTACACCTTC.

The chain recombines TRBV18 with TRBJ1-2; possibly TRBD1 for D (6 bases). This CDR3 contains 18 residues. Trimming pared 0 bases from V and 7 bases from J, leaving 24 bases between. CDR1 is KGHSH and CDR2 is LQKENI in the germline V gene. For the CDR3, the DNA is TGTGCCAGCTCACCACCTTTTGGGGTTGGGGGCGTTTTCGGTGGCTACACCTTC. Its translation: CASSPPFGVGGVFGGYTF.

V usage is TRBV6-2 or TRBV6-3 and J usage is TRBJ1-3, with D possibly matching TRBD1 (6 bases). V was trimmed by 6 bases and J by 3 bases, leaving 15 bases between them. The CDR3 covers 15 residues. The germline CDR1 and CDR2 sequences are MNHEY and SVGEGT. The CDR3 nucleotides are TGTGCCAGCAGCCGACAGGCCGCCGATGGAAACACCATATATTTT. Translated, it gives CASSRQAADGNTIYF.

The chain combines TRBV11-2 with TRBJ2-5; 16 bases align to TRBD2. Germline V CDR1 and CDR2: SGHAT, FQNNGV. V was clipped by 5 bases and J by 2 bases; unmatched bases: 5. The CDR3 is 17 residues long. The CDR3 here is CASSPGTSGGAQETQYF. The CDR3 nucleotides read TGTGCCAGCAGCCCCGGGACTAGCGGGGGGGCTCAAGAGACCCAGTACTTC.

The chain carries TRBV27 and TRBJ1-2; 11 nucleotides match TRBD1. The germline V gene has CDR1 MNHEY and CDR2 SMNVEV (reference sequence). CDR3 size: 18 residues. The J segment lost 3 bases and the V segment lost 0 bases, leaving 9 bases of the junction unmatched. The CDR3 loop reads CASSLSSGTGGFYYGYTF. The DNA for the CDR3 is TGTGCCAGCAGTTTATCCTCCGGGACAGGGGGGTTTTACTATGGCTACACCTTC.

The gene calls are TRBV30 and TRBJ2-7; 10 bases agree with TRBD2. The CDR3 is 14 amino acids. With V trimmed by 5 bases and J by 0 bases, 4 bases remained unmatched. Looked up from germline, CDR1 is GTSNPN and CDR2 is SVGIG (reference sequence). The CDR3 spells CAWGLADSSYEQYF. The CDR3 DNA follows: TGTGCCTGGGGACTAGCGGACAGCTCCTACGAGCAGTACTTC.

This clone was detected only once. The V call is TRBV5-1, the J call TRBJ1-2; 9 nucleotides align to TRBD1. Germline V gene lookup returns CDR1 SGHRS and CDR2 YFSETQ. CDR3 length equals 13 residues. The ends lost 3 bases at V and 11 bases at J; junction bases unmatched: 8. DNA of the CDR3: TGCGCCAGCAGCTGGACAGGGGCAGAAGGGTACACCTTC. Protein: CASSWTGAEGYTF.

This clone was counted once. The chain employs TRBV27 and TRBJ1-5; a weak D match, TRBD1 (6 bases). Germline values: CDR1 MNHEY, CDR2 SMNVEV (reference sequence). The V end lost 6 bases, the J end lost 7 bases, and 16 bases lay between the germline ends. The CDR3 runs to 14 residues. DNA for the CDR3: TGTGCCAGCAGACTGCGGGGGGGCCCCCAGCCCCAGCATTTT. Residues: CASRLRGGPQPQHF.

The chain employs TRBV6-1 and TRBJ1-1, with 7 bases aligning to TRBD1. CDR1 and CDR2 (germline): MNHNS, SASEGT. This CDR3 has 14 amino acids. V lost 3 bases to trimming and J lost 5 bases; unmatched junction nucleotides: 6. CDR3 amino acids: CASSEAGGITEAFF. CDR3 nucleotides: TGTGCCAGCAGTGAGGCAGGGGGGATTACTGAAGCTTTCTTT.

In this sample, this clone turned up once. The chain has TRBV9 and TRBJ2-1; D possibly corresponds to TRBD1 (7 bases). V gave up 4 bases and J gave up 8 bases, with 22 bases separating them. In germline, CDR1 is SGDLS, CDR2 YYNGEE. The CDR3 has 16 amino acids. CDR3: CASSPPRGAPRDEQFF. CDR3 nucleotides: TGTGCCAGCAGCCCCCCCAGGGGGGCCCCTAGGGATGAGCAGTTCTTC. Drawing the rest from reference TRBV9 and TRBJ2-1, the complete variable domain is DSGVTQTPKHLITATGQRVTLRCSPRSGDLSVYWYQQSLDQGLQFLIQYYNGEERAKGNILERFSAQQFPDLHSELNLSSLELGDSALYFCASSPPRGAPRDEQFFGPGTRLTVL.

The V gene is TRBV15, the J gene TRBJ2-3, with a tentative D call TRBD1 (6 bases). CDR1 is LNHNV, CDR2 YYDKDF, per germline (reference sequence). This CDR3 is 15 amino acids long. V lost 5 bases, J lost 2 bases, and 14 bases lay in between. DNA of the CDR3: TGTGCCACCAGCTCCGTGGGGGACAACACAGATACGCAGTATTTT. Amino acids: CATSSVGDNTDTQYF. Looking up the rest from reference TRBV15 and TRBJ2-3 gives the full variable domain: DAMVIQNPRYQVTQFGKPVTLSCSQTLNHNVMYWYQQKSSQAPKLLFHYYDKDFNNEADTPDNFQSRRPNTSFCFLDIRSPGLGDTAMYLCATSSVGDNTDTQYFGPGTRLTVL.

This chain links TRBV6-2 or TRBV6-3 with TRBJ1-5, with TRBD1 matching 8 bases. Germline CDR1 is MNHEY and CDR2 is SVGEGT. J was trimmed by 2 bases and V by 2 bases; bases with no gene match: 8. The CDR3 has 17 amino acids. In nucleotides, the CDR3 is TGTGCCAGCAGTTACCCCGGACAGGGTGGAGGCAATCAGCCCCAGCATTTT. It encodes CASSYPGQGGGNQPQHF.